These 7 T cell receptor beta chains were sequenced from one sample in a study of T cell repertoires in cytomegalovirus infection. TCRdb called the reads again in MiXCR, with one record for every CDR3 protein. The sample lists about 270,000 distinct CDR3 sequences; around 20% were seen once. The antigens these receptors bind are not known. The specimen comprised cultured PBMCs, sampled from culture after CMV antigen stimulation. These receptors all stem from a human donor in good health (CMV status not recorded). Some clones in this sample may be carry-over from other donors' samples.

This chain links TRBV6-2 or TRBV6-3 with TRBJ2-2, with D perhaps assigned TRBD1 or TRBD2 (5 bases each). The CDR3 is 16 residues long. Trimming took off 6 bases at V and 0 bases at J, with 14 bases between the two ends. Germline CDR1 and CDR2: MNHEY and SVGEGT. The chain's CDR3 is CASSRGRLTNTGELFF. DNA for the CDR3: TGTGCCAGCAGCCGGGGACGACTTACGAACACCGGGGAGCTGTTTTTT.

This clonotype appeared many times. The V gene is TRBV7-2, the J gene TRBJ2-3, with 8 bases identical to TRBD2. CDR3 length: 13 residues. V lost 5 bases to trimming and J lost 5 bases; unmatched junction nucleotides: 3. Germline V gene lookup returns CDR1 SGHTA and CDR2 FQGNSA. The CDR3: CASSHGREDTQYF. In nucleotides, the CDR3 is TGTGCCAGCAGCCACGGGAGGGAAGATACGCAGTATTTT.

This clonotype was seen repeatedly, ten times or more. The CDR3 sequence is CASSLLGQNTEAFF. For the CDR3, the DNA is TGTGCCAGCAGCTTGTTGGGACAGAACACTGAAGCTTTCTTT. This chain connects TRBV7-9 to TRBJ1-1, with D tentatively TRBD1 (6 bases). CDR1 is SEHNR, CDR2 FQNEAQ, per germline (reference sequence). The CDR3 is 14 residues long. V was pared by 3 bases and J by 1 base, with 9 bases between.

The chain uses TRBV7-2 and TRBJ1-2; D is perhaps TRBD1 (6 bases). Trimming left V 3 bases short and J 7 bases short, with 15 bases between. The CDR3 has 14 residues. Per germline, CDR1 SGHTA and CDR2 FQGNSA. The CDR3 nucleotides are TGTGCCAGCAGCTTCGGACAGTCGATTAGTGGCTACACCTTC. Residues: CASSFGQSISGYTF.

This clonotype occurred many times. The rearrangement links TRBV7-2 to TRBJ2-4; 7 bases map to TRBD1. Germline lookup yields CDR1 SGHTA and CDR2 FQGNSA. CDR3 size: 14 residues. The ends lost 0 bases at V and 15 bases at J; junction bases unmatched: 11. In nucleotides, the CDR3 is TGTGCCAGCAGCTTAGCGACCCGACAGGGCGTAGGGTACTTC. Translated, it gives CASSLATRQGVGYF.

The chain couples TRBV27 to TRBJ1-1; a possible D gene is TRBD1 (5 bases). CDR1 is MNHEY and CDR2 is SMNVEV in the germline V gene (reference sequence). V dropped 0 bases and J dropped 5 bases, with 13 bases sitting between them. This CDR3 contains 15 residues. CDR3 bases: TGTGCCAGCAGTTTATCGACTCGGGGGAGGACTGAAGCTTTCTTT. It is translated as CASSLSTRGRTEAFF.

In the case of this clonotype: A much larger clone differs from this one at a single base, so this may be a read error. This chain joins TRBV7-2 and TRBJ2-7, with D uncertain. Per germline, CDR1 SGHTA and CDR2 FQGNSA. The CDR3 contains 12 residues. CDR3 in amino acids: CASSNPGYEQCF. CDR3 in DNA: TGTGCCAGCAGCAACCCCGGCTACGAGCAGTGCTTC.